This T cell receptor beta chain was sequenced in a study of blood T cell repertoires in COVID-19. The V and J ends lost 3 bases and 6 bases respectively, with 14 bases between them. Germline V gives CDR1 KGHSH, CDR2 LQKENI. The CDR3 totals 14 residues. Method: immunoSEQ multiplex PCR; TCRdb's copy keeps in-frame clones and lacks some. The sample records around 300,000 clones, roughly 84% being singletons. The count of this clone is one. Material: peripheral blood. The V call is TRBV18, the J call TRBJ1-2, with D maybe TRBD1 (6 bases). The source of this sequence is a man aged 45-65 years with active or convalescent COVID-19. The CDR3 loop is CASSPRGIGNGYTF. The DNA of the CDR3 is TGTGCCAGCTCACCGAGGGGGATAGGGAATGGCTACACCTTC.